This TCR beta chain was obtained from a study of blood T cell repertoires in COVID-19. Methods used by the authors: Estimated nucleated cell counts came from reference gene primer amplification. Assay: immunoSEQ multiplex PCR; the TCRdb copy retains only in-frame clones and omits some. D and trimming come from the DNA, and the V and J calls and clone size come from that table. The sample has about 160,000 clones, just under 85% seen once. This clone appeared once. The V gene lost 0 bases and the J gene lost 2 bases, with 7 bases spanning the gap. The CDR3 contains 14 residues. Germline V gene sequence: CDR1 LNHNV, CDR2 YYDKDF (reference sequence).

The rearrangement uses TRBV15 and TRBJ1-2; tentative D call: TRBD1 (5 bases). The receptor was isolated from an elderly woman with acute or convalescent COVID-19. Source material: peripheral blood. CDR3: CATSRETANYGYTF. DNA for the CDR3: TGTGCCACCAGCAGAGAGACAGCAAACTATGGCTACACCTTC.